This TCR beta chain was sequenced for a study of cytomegalovirus exposure and HLA in healthy donors. Trimming pared 5 bases from V and 3 bases from J, leaving 11 bases between. Per germline, CDR1 SGHRS and CDR2 YFSETQ. This CDR3 has 14 amino acids. Study conclusions and caveats: TRBV6-2, TRBV6-3 and some other V segments were excluded as indistinguishable. Beyond CMV serostatus, there was no information to go on about immune exposure. Later on, a genetic analysis was performed. It linked a missense variant in DCLRE1C with V- and J-gene trimming of TCR beta.

It was with 60 Vbeta and 13 Jbeta primers that the PCR ran. Here immunoSEQ multiplex PCR was the method, and the copy in TCRdb shows in-frame clones only, minus some. This sample has about 150,000 clones; more than 75% occur once, and the top ten carry 5.5% to 6.5%. With regard to this clone: Its antigen is as yet unknown.

Sequencing used PBMCs. This chain uses TRBV5-1 with TRBJ1-4, with a weak D call TRBD1 (5 bases). This TCR was recovered from a woman aged 40 to 50 in good health and CMV-seropositive. In DNA, the CDR3 is TGCGCCAGCAGGATCAGGGACTCTAATGAAAAACTGTTTTTT. This translates into CASRIRDSNEKLFF.